These 29 T cell receptor beta chains came from one sample sequenced in a study of CXCR3-negative and CXCR3-positive naive CD8 T cells. Study results and limitations: A higher hydrophobicity marked the TRB CDR3s of CXCR3-positive naive cells versus CXCR3-negative naive cells.

In preparing the TRB cDNA libraries, 5' RACE with UMI labels was used. No DNA is given; TCRdb re-called the 5' RACE reads and lists each CDR3 protein once. Its clone listing holds 150,000 to 180,000 distinct CDR3 sequences. These receptors' targets are unknown. Sequenced sample: naive CXCR3+ CD8+ T cells from blood. As for subset: CD45RO-CCR7+CD27+CD95- naive CD8+ T cells expressing CXCR3 (TNR3+). The receptors here all came from a human donor in good health. Some clones in this sample may be carry-over from other donors' samples.

This sequence joins TRBV6-2 or TRBV6-3 and TRBJ2-7. CDR3 length: 12 residues. Germline assignment: CDR1 MNHEY and CDR2 SVGEGT. The CDR3 protein is CASKSGDGTQYF.

This chain links TRBV7-2 with TRBJ1-1. The CDR3 extends over 12 amino acids. CDR1 and CDR2 from the germline V gene are SGHTA and FQGNSA. This CDR3 is CASSLFEAEAFF. The variable domain in full, with the rest retrieved from reference TRBV7-2 and TRBJ1-1, is GAGVSQSPSNKVTEKGKDVELRCDPISGHTALYWYRQSLGQGLEFLIYFQGNSAPDKSGLPSDRFSAERTGGSVSTLTIQRTQQEDSAVYLCASSLFEAEAFFGQGTRLTVV.

The chain links TRBV28 to TRBJ2-6; TCRdb names TRBD1, which stays unverified in the absence of DNA. CDR1 and CDR2 (germline): MDHEN, SYDVKM. The CDR3 spans 16 residues. CDR3 sequence: CASSFHRETGANVLTF.

The CDR3 sequence: CASSHRDYGELFF. The chain uses TRBV3-1 and TRBJ2-2; the TCRdb call, TRBD2, lacks DNA for checking. This CDR3 has 13 residues. Germline V gives CDR1 LGHDT, CDR2 YNNKEL (reference sequence).

The chain employs TRBV6-5 and TRBJ2-1; TCRdb gives TRBD2 as the D gene, but with no DNA this cannot be confirmed. The CDR3 runs 19 residues. Germline V gene sequence: CDR1 MNHEY, CDR2 SVGAGI. The CDR3 protein is CASSYSARTERGSYNEQFF.

The chain couples TRBV28 to TRBJ2-3; TCRdb's D gene call, TRBD2, goes unchecked for lack of DNA. This CDR3 contains 19 residues. CDR1 and CDR2 (germline): MDHEN, SYDVKM. The CDR3 region is CASSLFGLAGVSSTDTQYF.

The chain combines TRBV10-3 with TRBJ2-7; TCRdb outputs TRBD1, but without DNA this stays unchecked. This CDR3 region has 15 residues. CDR1 is ENHRY and CDR2 is SYGVKD in the germline V gene. CDR3 sequence: CAISEQTGSGDEQYF.

CDR3 region: CASRRSGLAGEETQYF. V and J are TRBV11-3 and TRBJ2-5; lacking DNA, the TRBD2 call made by TCRdb goes unchecked. This CDR3 region has 16 residues. Germline values: CDR1 SGHNT, CDR2 YENEEA.

The V call is TRBV27, the J call TRBJ2-2; TCRdb names TRBD1, which stays unverified in the absence of DNA. Germline V gene sequence: CDR1 MNHEY, CDR2 SMNVEV (reference sequence). The length of the CDR3 is 15 residues. Here the CDR3 reads CASSLYYGGAGELFF.

The V gene is TRBV7-9, the J gene TRBJ2-2; TCRdb's D call of TRBD1 is untestable without DNA. This CDR3 is 16 amino acids long. Germline assignment: CDR1 SEHNR and CDR2 FQNEAQ (reference sequence). CDR3 in amino acids: CASSATGTPHTGELFF.

The chain joins TRBV5-1 to TRBJ2-7; the D call from TCRdb, TRBD1, cannot be confirmed without DNA. The CDR3 is 16 residues long. Germline lookup yields CDR1 SGHRS and CDR2 YFSETQ. The CDR3: CASSLGRMNREYEQYF.

The chain employs TRBV15 and TRBJ1-6; TCRdb's D call of TRBD1 is untestable without DNA. Germline lookup yields CDR1 LNHNV and CDR2 YYDKDF (reference sequence). CDR3 length: 13 amino acids. CDR3 in amino acids: CATQDRASFPLHF.

The chain links TRBV29-1 to TRBJ2-5; TCRdb indicates TRBD2, and absent DNA this call remains unverified. Looked up from germline, CDR1 is SQVTM and CDR2 is ANQGSEA. The CDR3 sequence is 13 residues long. CDR3 region: CSFGSGVRQTQYF.

This chain joins TRBV11-1 and TRBJ2-7; TCRdb proposes TRBD1, but this gene call is untestable without DNA. CDR1 SGHAT and CDR2 FQDESV come from the germline V gene (reference sequence). The CDR3 has 16 residues. The CDR3 spells CASSLVAGTFSYEQYF.

V and J are TRBV19 and TRBJ2-1. In germline, CDR1 is LNHDA, CDR2 SQIVND (reference sequence). This CDR3 spans 16 amino acids. The CDR3 sequence: CASSMFVGVRYNEQFF.

This sequence joins TRBV7-9 and TRBJ2-3; there is no DNA to check the TCRdb D call of TRBD2. CDR1 and CDR2 from the germline V gene are SEHNR and FQNEAQ (reference sequence). The CDR3 consists of 15 residues. CDR3: CASSGVADYTDTQYF.

This rearrangement joins TRBV3-1 to TRBJ2-1. Germline V lookup: CDR1 LGHDT, CDR2 YNNKEL (reference sequence). This CDR3 is built from 14 residues. This CDR3 reads CASSQATAWREQFF.

The chain combines TRBV6-2 or TRBV6-3 with TRBJ2-1; TCRdb indicates TRBD2, and absent DNA this call remains unverified. The CDR3 extends over 14 amino acids. Germline V CDR1 and CDR2: MNHEY, SVGEGT. CDR3 loop: CASTSPRGAYEQFF.

J is TRBJ2-1 and V is TRBV21-1; TCRdb proposes TRBD1, but this gene call is untestable without DNA. TRBV21-1 has pseudogene status. The CDR3 has 16 amino acids. CDR3: CASSKEWGHGHNEQFF.

The CDR3 loop reads CASLARHQGEKLFF. The chain joins TRBV19 to TRBJ1-4; without DNA, the TCRdb call of TRBD1 cannot be checked. The CDR3 consists of 14 residues. Germline-derived CDR1 and CDR2 are LNHDA and SQIVND (reference sequence).

The V call is TRBV7-9, the J call TRBJ2-2. This CDR3 is 14 amino acids long. Germline V CDR1 and CDR2: SEHNR, FQNEAQ (reference sequence). The chain's CDR3 is CASSLRSNTGELFF.

The chain carries TRBV20-1 and TRBJ2-3; the D call from TCRdb, TRBD1, cannot be confirmed without DNA. This CDR3 comprises 13 residues. Germline V gene lookup returns CDR1 DFQATT and CDR2 SNEGSKA (reference sequence). CDR3 protein: CSARATVTDTQYF.

V and J are TRBV5-4 and TRBJ1-1; with no DNA, the TCRdb D assignment of TRBD1 cannot be verified. Germline CDR1 is SGHNT and CDR2 is YYREEE (reference sequence). This CDR3 spans 15 amino acids. The CDR3 sequence is CASSGTGSMNTEAFF.

V gene TRBV29-1 combines with J gene TRBJ2-3; the D call from TCRdb, TRBD2, cannot be confirmed without DNA. CDR3 length equals 14 residues. Germline-derived CDR1 and CDR2 are SQVTM and ANQGSEA. The CDR3 here is CSVEGLAAEDTQYF.

The chain couples TRBV29-1 to TRBJ1-2; TCRdb's D call, TRBD1, is unchecked because there is no DNA. Germline V lookup: CDR1 SQVTM, CDR2 ANQGSEA. This CDR3 spans 14 amino acids. The CDR3 loop is CSVETTGRGYGYTF.

The chain carries TRBV5-1 and TRBJ2-7; without DNA, the TCRdb call of TRBD2 cannot be checked. Looked up from germline, CDR1 is SGHRS and CDR2 is YFSETQ. The CDR3 has 17 residues. The CDR3 loop reads CASSTHELAVSSYEQYF. Based on the CDR3 plus reference TRBV5-1 and TRBJ2-7, the full variable domain is KAGVTQTPRYLIKTRGQQVTLSCSPISGHRSVSWYQQTPGQGLQFLFEYFSETQRNKGNFPGRFSGRQFSNSRSEMNVSTLELGDSALYLCASSTHELAVSSYEQYFGPGTRLTVT.

The V call is TRBV5-1, the J call TRBJ1-2. Germline loops: CDR1 SGHRS, CDR2 YFSETQ. This CDR3 spans 13 amino acids. CDR3 loop: CASSLETAGGYTF.

The chain's CDR3 is CSANEYLSTDTQYF. V is TRBV29-1 and J is TRBJ2-3. Germline V gene sequence: CDR1 SQVTM, CDR2 ANQGSEA. The CDR3 is 14 amino acids.

The CDR3 sequence is CASSEVAESTDTQYF. The rearrangement uses TRBV6-4 and TRBJ2-3; absent DNA, TCRdb's TRBD2 call cannot be checked. The CDR3 is made up of 15 amino acids. Germline-derived CDR1 and CDR2 are MRHNA and SNTAGT.